The 12 T cell receptor beta chains given below trace back to one sample, sequenced in a study of blood T cell repertoires in COVID-19. Here immunoSEQ multiplex PCR was the method, and the copy in TCRdb shows in-frame clones only, minus some. The sample contains about 130,000 clones, approximately 80% of which appear only once. Sequenced material: peripheral blood. The receptors here all came from a woman aged 60-75 years with acute or convalescent COVID-19.

This sequence joins TRBV19 and TRBJ1-1; no definite D call. CDR3 length: 13 residues. Germline CDR1 is LNHDA and CDR2 is SQIVND (reference sequence). V gave up 6 bases and J gave up 1 base, with 9 bases separating them. The CDR3 loop reads CASRREGNTEAFF. The CDR3, as DNA: TGTGCCAGTAGGAGAGAGGGGAACACTGAAGCTTTCTTT.

This chain uses TRBV11-3 with TRBJ2-1; 9 bases map to TRBD1. V dropped 1 base and J dropped 7; count of bases not matched to a gene: 8. The CDR3 loop spans 16 amino acids. Per the germline V gene, CDR1 is SGHNT and CDR2 is YENEEA. The CDR3 loop reads CASSLAGTGLRNEQFF. The CDR3 DNA is TGTGCCAGCAGCTTAGCGGGGACAGGGCTTAGGAATGAGCAGTTCTTC. The entire variable domain, with the rest obtained from reference TRBV11-3 and TRBJ2-1, is as follows: EAGVVQSPRYKIIEKKQPVAFWCNPISGHNTLYWYLQNLGQGPELLIRYENEEAVDDSQLPKDRFSAERLKGVDSTLKIQPAELGDSAVYLCASSLAGTGLRNEQFFGPGTRLTVL.

V gene TRBV7-6 combines with J gene TRBJ1-1, with a tentative D call TRBD1 (6 bases). Per the germline V gene, CDR1 is SGHVS and CDR2 is FNYEAQ. The CDR3 contains 16 residues. Trimming cost V 1 base and J 4 bases, with 16 bases left between them. The CDR3 nucleotides read TGTGCCAGCAGCTTAGAAGGGGGAATCTTCGGCACTGAAGCTTTCTTT. Amino acid sequence: CASSLEGGIFGTEAFF.

This rearrangement joins TRBV5-1 to TRBJ2-2, with TRBD1 matching over 8 bases. J gave up 5 bases and V 5 bases, and 5 bases lay outside the gene matches. From germline, CDR1 is SGHRS and CDR2 YFSETQ. The CDR3 is 14 residues long. CDR3 region: CASSPDRGTGELFF. As DNA, the CDR3 is TGCGCCAGCAGTCCTGACAGGGGAACCGGGGAGCTGTTTTTT.

The chain joins TRBV7-9 to TRBJ2-3, with D perhaps TRBD1 (6 bases). V lost 4 bases, J lost 6 bases, and 17 bases lay in between. This CDR3 region has 15 residues. Germline V gives CDR1 SEHNR, CDR2 FQNEAQ (reference sequence). CDR3 amino acids: CASSSLGDKGDTQYF. CDR3 in DNA: TGTGCCAGCAGCTCTTTGGGGGACAAAGGCGATACGCAGTATTTT.

This sequence joins TRBV6-1 and TRBJ1-2, with TRBD1 as a possible D gene (6 bases). Germline CDR1 MNHNS, CDR2 SASEGT. V lost 3 bases and J lost 4, with 6 bases in between. The CDR3 consists of 12 residues. The CDR3 is CASSEGAYGYTF. As DNA, the CDR3 is TGTGCCAGCAGTGAGGGGGCCTATGGCTACACCTTC.

The sample holds a few counts of this clone. The chain couples TRBV13 to TRBJ1-1; TRBD1 is a possible D gene (5 bases). V was cut by 3 bases and J by 0 bases, with 14 bases left in between. CDR1 and CDR2 from the germline V gene are PRHDT and FYEKMQ (reference sequence). The CDR3 covers 16 residues. The CDR3 sequence is CASSLRGSGMNTEAFF. As DNA, the CDR3 is TGTGCCAGCAGCTTGAGGGGTAGCGGTATGAACACTGAAGCTTTCTTT.

This sequence joins TRBV3-1 (or the pseudogene TRBV3-2) and TRBJ2-5, with no clear D. The CDR3 sequence is 11 residues long. Germline V gene lookup returns CDR1 LGHDT and CDR2 YNNKEL (reference sequence). The germline V and J ends were trimmed by 4 bases and 3 bases, with 3 bases remaining between them. CDR3 sequence: CASSPKETQYF. The CDR3 nucleotides read TGTGCCAGCAGCCCCAAAGAGACCCAGTACTTC.

The CDR3 reads CASSSGGEDTQYF. The CDR3 DNA sequence: TGTGCCAGCAGTTCTGGGGGCGAAGATACGCAGTATTTT. The genes are TRBV12-3 or TRBV12-4 and TRBJ2-3; D perhaps matches TRBD1 (6 bases). This CDR3 comprises 13 residues. Trimming took off 4 bases at V and 5 bases at J, with 10 bases between the two ends.

This chain links TRBV9 with TRBJ1-2; no clear D gene. Germline V gene lookup returns CDR1 SGDLS and CDR2 YYNGEE. Trimming removed 2 bases from V and 7 bases from J, with 9 bases in between. CDR3 length: 12 amino acids. This CDR3 is CASSVPRGGYTF. The CDR3 DNA reads TGTGCCAGCAGCGTCCCACGGGGTGGCTACACCTTC.

With regard to this clone: Germline is not matched at one junction end, which may reflect a read error. Distinct nucleotide sequences in the sample also encode this CDR3. V and J are TRBV4-1 and TRBJ2-5, with 14 bases fitting TRBD2. Germline V lookup: CDR1 MGHRA, CDR2 YSYEKL. The CDR3 sequence is 19 residues long. The CDR3 nucleotides are TGCGCCAGCAGCCAGGGTGGACTAGCGGGGGGCCCGTACCAGGAGACCCAGTACTTC. Its translation is CASSQGGLAGGPYQETQYF.

V and J are TRBV28 and TRBJ1-1; 7 bases fit TRBD1. The V gene's germline CDR1 is MDHEN and CDR2 SYDVKM. The ends lost 8 bases at V and 5 bases at J; junction bases unmatched: 8. This CDR3 is 13 amino acids long. Written as DNA, the CDR3 is TGTGCCAGCGGGGAGACAGGGAGGACTGAAGCTTTCTTT. This encodes CASGETGRTEAFF.